Included here is one TCR beta chain sequence, with context. These data come from a study of cytomegalovirus exposure and HLA in healthy donors. Researchers ran the PCR with 60 Vbeta and 13 Jbeta primers. Original handling: About 12 million of around 85 million unique TCR beta chains were shared, per a later count. This table comes from immunoSEQ multiplex PCR, and its TCRdb copy is limited to in-frame clones, with some not included. D and trimming were read from the DNA, whereas the V and J calls and clone size are those reported in that table. This repertoire shows under 200,000 clones, approximately 86% found once; its top ten account for roughly 1.8%. The CDR3 is 14 amino acids. Germline loops: CDR1 MDHEN, CDR2 SYDVKM. With 6 bases removed from V and 8 bases from J, the gap between germline ends came to 19 bases.

The sample was PBMCs. The chain combines TRBV28 with TRBJ1-1; D unclear. The clonotype was recovered from a woman younger than 30 in good health and CMV-seronegative. The CDR3 spells CASRPNPVWAEAFF. DNA for the CDR3: TGTGCCAGCAGACCAAATCCGGTGTGGGCAGAAGCTTTCTTT.